What follows are 2 T cell receptor beta chains derived from one specimen sequenced in a study of CD8+ T cells in alopecia areata. The sequencing template was cDNA reverse transcribed from extracted RNA. Data came from immunoSEQ multiplex PCR; TCRdb stores just in-frame clones and leaves some out. The sample holds some 200,000 clones; 56% are singletons and the top ten take roughly 5%. The source material was CD8+ T cells sorted from blood. These receptors originate from a human donor in good health.

This clone was picked up a small number of times. V gene TRBV30 combines with J gene TRBJ1-2; D not resolved. The CDR3 has 13 amino acids. V lost 2 bases and J lost 10, with 17 bases in between. Germline CDR1 GTSNPN, CDR2 SVGIG (reference sequence). The CDR3, as DNA: TGTGCCTGGAGTCATGTTGGGCCCTACCCCTACACCTTC. Amino acids: CAWSHVGPYPYTF. The whole variable domain, filled in from reference TRBV30 and TRBJ1-2, reads SQTIHQWPATLVQPVGSPLSLECTVEGTSNPNLYWYRQAAGRGLQLLFYSVGIGQISSEVPQNLSASRPQDRQFILSSKKLLLSDSGFYLCAWSHVGPYPYTFGSGTRLTVV.

In its sample, this clone was seen a few times. The CDR3 here is CASSLVDRDYGYTF. In DNA form, the CDR3 reads TGTGCCAGCAGCTTAGTGGACAGGGACTATGGCTACACCTTC. The V call is TRBV11-2, the J call TRBJ1-2; 8 bases match TRBD1. This CDR3 comprises 14 residues. The V gene end was trimmed by 1 base and the J gene end by 3 bases; junction bases not matched to a gene: 1. The germline CDR1 and CDR2 sequences are SGHAT and FQNNGV.